The 9 T cell receptor beta chains reported below all come from one sample, sequenced in a study of cytomegalovirus exposure and HLA in healthy donors. Clones were sequenced by immunoSEQ multiplex PCR, and TCRdb holds only the in-frame ones, with some missing. The sample yields about 200,000 clones, around four fifths seen once. Source material: PBMCs. The receptor source for this set is a woman aged 18-29 years in good health and CMV-seronegative.

This clone was observed a handful of times. The rearrangement uses TRBV19 and TRBJ2-3; TRBD2 agrees at 9 bases. Germline V lookup: CDR1 LNHDA, CDR2 SQIVND (reference sequence). V lost 5 bases and J lost 5; bases outside the gene matches: 5. CDR3 length equals 14 residues. The CDR3 loop reads CASSPSGRLDTQYF. CDR3 nucleotide sequence: TGTGCCAGTAGTCCCAGCGGGAGGTTAGATACGCAGTATTTT.

The sample holds a few counts of this clone. The chain uses TRBV2 and TRBJ1-5; a weak D match, TRBD1 (6 bases). This CDR3 contains 15 residues. With 5 bases removed from V and 1 base from J, the gap between germline ends came to 12 bases. The germline gives CDR1 SNHLY, CDR2 FYNNEI. The CDR3 reads CASSPERGSNQPQHF. The CDR3 coding sequence is TGTGCCAGCAGTCCCGAGAGGGGGAGCAATCAGCCCCAGCATTTT.

The V and J genes are TRBV30 and TRBJ1-5; D gene uncertain. V lost 2 bases and J 0 bases, leaving 11 bases between the germline ends. The length of the CDR3 is 15 residues. Germline V CDR1 and CDR2: GTSNPN, SVGIG (reference sequence). The chain's CDR3 is CAWSKSENSNQPQHF. As DNA, the CDR3 is TGTGCCTGGAGTAAATCAGAGAATAGCAATCAGCCCCAGCATTTT.

The rearrangement joins TRBV27 to TRBJ2-5; D not resolved. Per the germline V gene, CDR1 is MNHEY and CDR2 is SMNVEV (reference sequence). The CDR3 has 14 amino acids. V lost 5 bases and J lost 5, with 15 bases in between. The DNA of the CDR3 is TGTGCCAGCAGTCCCATTGAATTGGGGGAGACCCAGTACTTC. Its translation: CASSPIELGETQYF.

The chain joins TRBV10-3 to TRBJ2-1; 9 nucleotides align to TRBD2. Per the germline V gene, CDR1 is ENHRY and CDR2 is SYGVKD. CDR3 length equals 13 residues. V gave up 10 bases and J gave up 0 bases; unmatched junction bases: 1. The CDR3 DNA is TGTGCCAGTAGCGGGAGCTCCTACAATGAGCAGTTCTTC. Translating gives CASSGSSYNEQFF.

This clone was detected only once. The chain joins TRBV29-1 to TRBJ1-2; TRBD1 matches at 7 bases. This CDR3 is 11 amino acids long. The germline CDR1 and CDR2 sequences are SQVTM and ANQGSEA. Germline trimming cut 6 bases from V and 4 bases from J; bases unmatched to any gene: 2. CDR3 in amino acids: CSVQGGYGYTF. DNA of the CDR3: TGCAGCGTCCAGGGGGGCTATGGCTACACCTTC.

In this sample, this clone turned up once. This chain links TRBV9 with TRBJ1-1; maybe TRBD1 (6 bases). The CDR3 covers 16 residues. V was shortened by 3 bases and J by 0 bases, with 15 bases between the two germline ends. Germline V CDR1 and CDR2: SGDLS, YYNGEE. The CDR3 region has the DNA TGTGCCAGCAGCGCAGGGGAGGGGACGATGAACACTGAAGCTTTCTTT. Amino acids: CASSAGEGTMNTEAFF.

This clone was found once. The chain links TRBV7-9 to TRBJ2-6; D uncertain. Germline V gene sequence: CDR1 SEHNR, CDR2 FQNEAQ (reference sequence). The CDR3 is 15 residues long. V was cut by 5 bases and J by 0 bases, with 8 bases left in between. CDR3 coding DNA: TGTGCCAGCAGCAACACAGACTCTGGGGCCAACGTCCTGACTTTC. This encodes CASSNTDSGANVLTF.

V gene TRBV5-6 combines with J gene TRBJ2-7; TRBD1 matches 7 bases. The length of the CDR3 is 14 residues. Germline loops: CDR1 SGHDT, CDR2 YYEEEE. Trimming at V came to 6 bases and at J to 2 bases, leaving 8 bases not matched to a gene. This CDR3 reads CASNPRTGTYEQYF. CDR3 sequence (DNA): TGTGCCAGCAACCCAAGGACAGGTACCTACGAGCAGTACTTC.